This is a list of T cell receptor beta chains from one sample in a study of T cell responses to AZD1222 COVID-19 vaccine. The assay was immunoSEQ multiplex PCR, and TCRdb's table has in-frame clones only and misses some. The repertoire holds about 120,000 clones, with roughly 89% as singletons. Here the sequenced sample was peripheral blood, taken on day 0 of AZD1222 vaccination. The receptor source for this set is an adult in good health. CDR3s include the opening cysteine and the closing phenylalanine or tryptophan. The D gene is left open where the match is weak. Only part of the rows carry a size: once, few, many, or a class if the clone is expanded.

len	d_gene	v_gene	abundance	j_gene	CDR3nt	CDR3aa
14	TRBD1	TRBV19	.	TRBJ1-5	TGTGCCAGCCACCCGGGACAGAGAAATCAGCCCCAGCATTTT	CASHPGQRNQPQHF
17	TRBD1	TRBV18	.	TRBJ1-3	TGTGCCAGCTCACCTGCGGGACAGAGAATCTCTGGAAACACCATATATTTT	CASSPAGQRISGNTIYF
14	.	TRBV24-1	.	TRBJ1-2	TGTGCCACCAGTGATTTGGGCAGGAACTATGGCTACACCTTC	CATSDLGRNYGYTF
15	.	TRBV7-3	once	TRBJ1-1	TGTGCCAGCAGCCCTCAGGACAGCCGTGCCACTGAAGCTTTCTTT	CASSPQDSRATEAFF
13	.	TRBV19	.	TRBJ2-5	TGTGCCAGTAGTATAGTGGCTAAAGAGACCCAGTACTTC	CASSIVAKETQYF
16	.	TRBV5-1	once	TRBJ1-2	TGCGCCAGCCGCCCAACCGGACAAAAAGGGAAGTCGGGCTACACCTTC	CASRPTGQKGKSGYTF
12	.	TRBV5-1	.	TRBJ2-3	TGCGCCAGCAGCTACGACACAGATACGCAGTATTTT	CASSYDTDTQYF
15	TRBD2	TRBV7-3	.	TRBJ2-5	TGTGCCAGCAGCTTAATACCTAGCGGGGTAGAGACCCAGTACTTC	CASSLIPSGVETQYF
15	.	TRBV24-1	.	TRBJ2-4	TGTGCCACCAGTGAGGGGGGTGCGGCCAAAAACATTCAGTACTTC	CATSEGGAAKNIQYF
13	.	TRBV3-1/TRBV3-2	once	TRBJ1-1	TGTGCCAGCAGCCAAGGGTGGGCAGCTGAAGCTTTCTTT	CASSQGWAAEAFF
16	.	TRBV12-5	.	TRBJ2-5	TGTGCTAGTGGCCGGGACCGGGGCCCTACGGGGGAGACCCAGTACTTC	CASGRDRGPTGETQYF
12	.	TRBV3-1/TRBV3-2	.	TRBJ1-2	TGTGCCAGCAGCTACCGGGGCGATGGCTACACCTTC	CASSYRGDGYTF
15	.	TRBV6-1	.	TRBJ1-5	TGTGCCAGCAGTGAATACGGGGGTTCTAATCAGCCCCAGCATTTT	CASSEYGGSNQPQHF
14	.	TRBV13	.	TRBJ1-1	TGTGCCAGCAGCTTAGGACAGCTTTACACTGAAGCTTTCTTT	CASSLGQLYTEAFF
15	TRBD1	TRBV7-2	.	TRBJ1-2	TGTGCCAGCACGGGACAGGGCCTCTTCGGCTATGGCTACACCTTC	CASTGQGLFGYGYTF
13	.	TRBV28	.	TRBJ1-2	TGTGCCAGCAGTTTCCCCGGATTCGGTGGCTACACCTTC	CASSFPGFGGYTF
14	.	TRBV18	.	TRBJ1-1	TGTGCCAGCTCACCATTAGGGGTGGGCACTGAAGCTTTCTTT	CASSPLGVGTEAFF
12	.	TRBV5-6	.	TRBJ1-5	TGTGCCAGCAGTTCTCTAAATCAGCCCCAGCATTTT	CASSSLNQPQHF
13	.	TRBV18	.	TRBJ1-2	TGTGCCAGCTCACCGCAGGGGATGGATGGCTACACCTTC	CASSPQGMDGYTF
15	.	TRBV6-5	.	TRBJ2-1	TGTGCCAGCAGTTACTCAACGGGGCTAGGCAATGAGCAGTTCTTC	CASSYSTGLGNEQFF
18	TRBD2	TRBV10-3	.	TRBJ2-1	TGTGCCATCAGTGGAGGCCCGACTAGCGGGAGGGCCCTGGATGAGCAGTTCTTC	CAISGGPTSGRALDEQFF
16	TRBD2	TRBV10-3	.	TRBJ2-1	TGTGCCATCGGGCCAAAGGATAGCGGGGGGGTCAATGAGCAGTTCTTC	CAIGPKDSGGVNEQFF
14	TRBD1	TRBV14	once	TRBJ2-7	TGTGCCAGCAGCCCACTGGGTCAGGGGGCTACTCAGTACTTC	CASSPLGQGATQYF
15	TRBD2	TRBV4-1	.	TRBJ2-1	TGCGCCAGCAGCCAAGTGACTAGCGGGAGGAATGAGCAGTTCTTC	CASSQVTSGRNEQFF
15	.	TRBV9	once	TRBJ1-6	TGTGCCAGCAGCGTAGACTGGGGTGCAAATTCACCCCTCCACTTT	CASSVDWGANSPLHF
12	TRBD1	TRBV29-1	.	TRBJ1-1	TGCAGCGGACGGTGGGACAGGGGGCAAGCTTTCTTT	CSGRWDRGQAFF
13	.	TRBV18	once	TRBJ2-1	TGTGCCAGCTCACCCTACAGGGACAATGAGCAGTTCTTC	CASSPYRDNEQFF
13	.	TRBV19	.	TRBJ1-5	TGTGCCAGTAAGGCGGGTGGCTCCCAGCCCCAGCATTTT	CASKAGGSQPQHF
14	.	TRBV3-1/TRBV3-2	once	TRBJ2-1	TGTGCCAGCAGCCAAGACGGAGTTGGGGGGGGGCCGTTCTTC	CASSQDGVGGGPFF
17	TRBD2	TRBV7-8	.	TRBJ2-7	TGTGCCAGCAGCTTAGGACGGTCTAGCGGGATTACCTACGAGCAGTACTTC	CASSLGRSSGITYEQYF
14	TRBD1	TRBV29-1	.	TRBJ1-1	TGCAGCGTCAAGGTCGGGACAGGGGTCACTGAAGCTTTCTTT	CSVKVGTGVTEAFF
13	.	TRBV11-2	.	TRBJ1-2	TGTGCCAGCAGCTTAGTGTTGGGCTATGGCTACACCTTC	CASSLVLGYGYTF
16	TRBD2	TRBV9	.	TRBJ2-7	TGTGCCAGCAGCGCAGGACTAGCGGGGAGCTCCTACGAGCAGTACTTC	CASSAGLAGSSYEQYF
14	.	TRBV19	once	TRBJ1-1	TGTGCCAGTACCCTCGGGAGATCGGACACTGAAGCTTTCTTT	CASTLGRSDTEAFF
13	TRBD1	TRBV7-7	.	TRBJ2-1	TGTGCTAGCAGCTTAGCAGGGGGCGACGAGCAGTTCTTC	CASSLAGGDEQFF
12	.	TRBV28	.	TRBJ1-4	TGTGCCAGCAGTTCCCGGATTGAAAAACTGTTTTTT	CASSSRIEKLFF
16	.	TRBV5-1	.	TRBJ1-5	TGCGCCAGCAGCTTGGGCCCGGGACTTGGCAATCAGCCCCAGCATTTT	CASSLGPGLGNQPQHF
15	TRBD1	TRBV5-8	.	TRBJ1-1	TGTGCCAGCAGCTTGCAGGGGGCAAGGAACACTGAAGCTTTCTTT	CASSLQGARNTEAFF
12	.	TRBV2	.	TRBJ1-4	TGTGCCAGCAGCCGGGATCATGAAAAACTGTTTTTT	CASSRDHEKLFF
13	.	TRBV5-8	.	TRBJ2-7	TGTGCCAGCAGCTTACGGGGTATCGACGAGCAGTACTTC	CASSLRGIDEQYF
16	TRBD2	TRBV27	.	TRBJ2-1	TGTGCCAGCAGTTACCTAGCGGGAGGAGTCTACAATGAGCAGTTCTTC	CASSYLAGGVYNEQFF
15	.	TRBV15	.	TRBJ1-1	TGTGCCACCAGCAGCCCAGGGAGGGGTCAGACTGAAGCTTTCTTT	CATSSPGRGQTEAFF
16	.	TRBV3-1/TRBV3-2	.	TRBJ1-5	TGTGCCAGCAGCCAGGCCTTGGGGGGCAGCAATCAGCCCCAGCATTTT	CASSQALGGSNQPQHF
17	.	TRBV19	.	TRBJ2-1	TGTGCCAGTAGTTCACGGACTGTTATGAGCTCCTACAATGAGCAGTTCTTC	CASSSRTVMSSYNEQFF
14	.	TRBV7-8	.	TRBJ2-3	TGTGCCAGCAGCTTCCTAGAGGGCACAGATACGCAGTATTTT	CASSFLEGTDTQYF
13	.	TRBV11-2	.	TRBJ1-1	TGTGCCAGCAGCTTAGAAAAGAACACTGAAGCTTTCTTT	CASSLEKNTEAFF
14	.	TRBV11-2	.	TRBJ1-1	TGTGCCAGCAGCTTCGAGGGGAGGGGGACTGAAGCTTTCTTT	CASSFEGRGTEAFF
16	TRBD2	TRBV7-9	.	TRBJ2-2	TGTGCCAGCAGCTTACGGCTAGCGGGGGGCACCGGGGAGCTGTTTTTT	CASSLRLAGGTGELFF
13	.	TRBV14	.	TRBJ1-2	TGTGCCAGCAGCCGAACAGGGTACTATGGCTACACCTTC	CASSRTGYYGYTF
17	TRBD2	TRBV11-2	.	TRBJ2-1	TGTGCCAGCAGCCTGACTAGCGGGGGGGCCCAGGACAATGAGCAGTTCTTC	CASSLTSGGAQDNEQFF